This TCR beta chain is drawn from a study of patients and donors after allogeneic stem cell transplantation. V was clipped by 1 base and J by 3 bases, with 4 bases between them. The CDR3 covers 13 residues. Germline V gene lookup returns CDR1 SGHTA and CDR2 FQGNSA. One entry per CDR3 protein, called by TCRdb with MiXCR from the RT-PCR reads. The sample consists of 50,000 to 60,000 distinct CDR3 sequences, approximately 12% of them appearing once. Sequenced: blood, either unsorted or a sorted T cell fraction (not recorded which). The sequence was collected from a human donor who was either an allogeneic HSCT recipient or a stem cell or donor lymphocyte infusion donor (not recorded which). It is not recorded whose cells these are; they may come from a transplant donor. The V gene is TRBV7-2, the J gene TRBJ1-5, with D uncertain. The CDR3 sequence: CASSLVTNQPQHF. The CDR3 coding sequence is TGTGCCAGCAGCTTAGTCACCAATCAGCCCCAGCATTTT.